This is a list of T cell receptor beta chains from one sample in a study of T cells after yellow fever vaccination. TCRdb itself ran the 5' RACE reads through MiXCR, one entry per CDR3 protein. The repertoire holds roughly 79,000 distinct CDR3 sequences, with about 7.3% as singletons. The input for sequencing was CD8+ T cells sorted from PBMCs, taken 10 to 11 days after the first yellow fever vaccination. The receptor source for this set is a man aged 18 to 29 who received the YFV17D yellow fever vaccine. Both conserved end residues are part of each CDR3. D genes are given only for firm matches. Only part of the rows carry a size: once, few, many, or a class if the clone is expanded.

NA,TRBV9,TRBJ2-1,NA,TGTGCCAGCACCGACTCGTTGGTGAACAATGAGCAGTTCTTC,CASTDSLVNNEQFF
TRBD1,TRBV7-3,TRBJ2-2,many,TGTGCCAGCTCCGACAGGGGGTACACCGGGGAGCTGTTTTTT,CASSDRGYTGELFF
TRBD2,TRBV7-9,TRBJ2-5,many,TGTGCCAGCAGCTTAGTAGCACTAGCGGAGACCCAGTACTTC,CASSLVALAETQYF
TRBD2,TRBV6-2/TRBV6-3,TRBJ2-3,many,TGTGCCAGCCTCGGCAACTTAGCGGGGGACACAGATACGCAGTATTTT,CASLGNLAGDTDTQYF
NA,TRBV6-5,TRBJ2-4,many,TGTGCCAGCAGTAGGCAACGAAATTTGAACATTCAGTACTTC,CASSRQRNLNIQYF
TRBD2,TRBV7-2,TRBJ2-2,few,TGTGCCAGCAGTCATACTAGCGGGAGAGGAACCGGGGAGCTGTTTTTT,CASSHTSGRGTGELFF
TRBD1,TRBV24-1,TRBJ2-5,many,TGTGCCACCAGTGACCAGGACAGGGGGCGCTGGGAGACCCAGTACTTC,CATSDQDRGRWETQYF
TRBD1,TRBV7-9,TRBJ1-2,few,TGTGCCAGCGGCCGGGACAGGGAATTTTACTATGGCTACACCTTC,CASGRDREFYYGYTF
NA,TRBV4-1,TRBJ2-7,few,TGCGCCAGCAGCCGCCTGTCGGATGACCCCTACGAGCAGTACTTC,CASSRLSDDPYEQYF
NA,TRBV10-2,TRBJ2-1,few,TGCGCCAGCAATTCAGGGCACAATGAGCAGTTCTTC,CASNSGHNEQFF
TRBD1,TRBV24-1,TRBJ1-1,few,TGTGCCACCAGGTCCGGGACAGGGGAATTGAGGACTGAAGCTTTCTTT,CATRSGTGELRTEAFF
NA,TRBV19,TRBJ2-6,NA,TGTGCCGTCCAGGGTACTGGGGCCAACGTCCTGACTTTC,CAVQGTGANVLTF
TRBD1,TRBV15,TRBJ2-3,few,TGTGCCACCAGCAGAGGGACAGGGGAGAATACGCAGTATTTT,CATSRGTGENTQYF
TRBD2,TRBV20-1,TRBJ2-3,many,TGCAGTGCCAACAACCCTAGCGGGGGCCGCACAGATACGCAGTATTTT,CSANNPSGGRTDTQYF
TRBD2,TRBV29-1,TRBJ2-1,many,TGCAGCGTTGAAGATCAGCGGGGGGGCCCCAATGAGCAGTTCTTC,CSVEDQRGGPNEQFF
NA,TRBV15,TRBJ2-5,many,TGTGCCACCAGCAGCGGGACTCACTACGTTAAAGAGACCCAGTACTTC,CATSSGTHYVKETQYF
NA,TRBV27,TRBJ2-7,many,TGTGCCAGCAGTTTAGCCTTTTTGGAGGAGCAGTACTTC,CASSLAFLEEQYF
NA,TRBV5-5,TRBJ2-1,NA,TGTGCCAGCAGAGGAGTAGAAGGGTCGGTCAATGAGCAGTTCTTC,CASRGVEGSVNEQFF
NA,TRBV21-1,TRBJ1-5,few,TGTGCCAGCAGCAAAGAAGGCCCAGGACAGGGGGGCAATCAGCCCCAGCATTTT,CASSKEGPGQGGNQPQHF
NA,TRBV5-1,TRBJ2-7,once,TGCGCCAGCAGCTTCCGGGGGGCCACCTACGAGCAGTACTTC,CASSFRGATYEQYF
TRBD2,TRBV19,TRBJ2-2,few,TGTGCCAGTACAGCGGGAGGCACCGGGGAGCTGTTTTTT,CASTAGGTGELFF
TRBD2,TRBV4-1,TRBJ2-7,many,TGCGCCAGCAGCCAAGATCAAACTAGCGGGGGGCTCGTATACGAGCAGTACTTC,CASSQDQTSGGLVYEQYF
NA,TRBV4-2,TRBJ1-5,many,TGTGCCAGCAGCCAAGAAACAGGACAGCCCCAGCATTTT,CASSQETGQPQHF
NA,TRBV7-2,TRBJ2-4,NA,TGTGCCAGCACCCCACCTGCGGGACTAGCCAAAAACATTCAGTACTTC,CASTPPAGLAKNIQYF
TRBD1,TRBV24-1,TRBJ2-2,NA,TGTGCCACCAGTGAGGGGACAGGAAACACCGGGGAGCTGTTTTTT,CATSEGTGNTGELFF
NA,TRBV12-3/TRBV12-4,TRBJ2-3,many,TGTGCCAGCAGTACCCGGACCCGGCTTAGCACAGATACGCAGTATTTT,CASSTRTRLSTDTQYF
TRBD1,TRBV2,TRBJ2-5,few,TGTGCCAGCGAACAGGCCGGGACAGGGGTTTTCGAGACCCAGTACTTC,CASEQAGTGVFETQYF
TRBD1,TRBV4-1,TRBJ2-7,few,TGCGCCAGCAGCCAGGACGGGACAGGCTTCCACGAGCAGTACTTC,CASSQDGTGFHEQYF
NA,TRBV7-8,TRBJ2-3,many,TGTGCCAGCAGCCAAACTTTGGCGAGCGGCGTAGATACGCAGTATTTT,CASSQTLASGVDTQYF
TRBD1,TRBV29-1,TRBJ1-1,few,TGCAGCGTCGGGACAGGCTTGAACACTGAAGCTTTCTTT,CSVGTGLNTEAFF
TRBD2,TRBV12-3/TRBV12-4,TRBJ2-7,few,TGTGCCACATCCCCGGGGGGGGTGTACGAGCAGTACTTC,CATSPGGVYEQYF
NA,TRBV27,TRBJ1-1,many,TGTGCCAGCAGTTTATCTGCGGGGGCCTCAGGGAACACTGAAGCTTTCTTT,CASSLSAGASGNTEAFF
NA,TRBV7-9,TRBJ2-5,many,TGTGCCAGCAGCTTAGCGTCACTGGGGGGAGAGACCCAGTACTTC,CASSLASLGGETQYF
NA,TRBV18,TRBJ2-3,many,TGTGCCAGCTCACCTTTTCTTCTACTGAGGACAGATACGCAGTATTTT,CASSPFLLLRTDTQYF
NA,TRBV6-1,TRBJ2-1,many,TGTGCCAGCTGGGAGCAGACGGGCGATGAGCAGTTCTTC,CASWEQTGDEQFF
NA,TRBV4-1,TRBJ1-1,many,TGCGCCAGCAGCCTAAGGACTCTGGGCACTGAAGCTTTCTTT,CASSLRTLGTEAFF
NA,TRBV2,TRBJ2-5,NA,TGTGCCAGCAGTTACCGACCGGGAAACGGGGGAGAGACCCAGTACTTC,CASSYRPGNGGETQYF
NA,TRBV7-3,TRBJ2-7,NA,TGTGCCAGCAGCTATATGGGAGGAGGGGCATACGAGCAGTACTTC,CASSYMGGGAYEQYF
TRBD1,TRBV4-1,TRBJ2-1,many,TGCGCCAGCAGCCGGGGACAGGGGCGGACCAATGAGCAGTTCTTC,CASSRGQGRTNEQFF
TRBD2,TRBV6-4,TRBJ2-3,many,TGTGCCAGCAGCGCTAGCGGGGAGTCAGATACGCAGTATTTT,CASSASGESDTQYF
NA,TRBV4-1,TRBJ2-1,many,TGCGCCAGCAGCCAGACGGAAAGGTCTGGGGGCTATGGGAATGAGCAGTTCTTC,CASSQTERSGGYGNEQFF
NA,TRBV7-9,TRBJ2-3,many,TGTGCCAGCAGCTCAAGAGGGGGGGGGCCGGTCACAGATACGCAGTATTTT,CASSSRGGGPVTDTQYF